This T cell receptor beta chain was sequenced during a study of radiotherapy plus CTLA-4 blockade in lung cancer. Overall study: An objective response was seen in about a sixth of patients, and disease control in about 31%. Study results and caveats: Early clonal dynamics of blood T cells, together with interferon-beta, were reported as the best response predictor. Researchers report tumor-derived TCR clones expanding in blood after radiotherapy plus ipilimumab.

This CDR3 is built from 14 residues. The V and J ends lost 3 bases and 3 bases respectively, with 11 bases between them. CDR1 and CDR2 from the germline V gene are KGHSH and LQKENI. The protocol was immunoSEQ multiplex PCR, while the TCRdb copy is restricted to in-frame clones and leaves out a portion. The sample holds tens of thousands of clones, under 85% seen once. With regard to this clone: Its target is not known.

The receptor was derived from a human donor with non-small cell lung cancer who had a partial response to radiotherapy plus ipilimumab. The rearrangement uses TRBV18 and TRBJ2-5; D gene ambiguous. The specimen was peripheral blood, collected from a patient treated with radiotherapy plus ipilimumab. The CDR3 sequence: CASSPSQVKETQYF. Here the CDR3 DNA reads TGTGCCAGCTCACCTTCCCAGGTTAAAGAGACCCAGTACTTC.